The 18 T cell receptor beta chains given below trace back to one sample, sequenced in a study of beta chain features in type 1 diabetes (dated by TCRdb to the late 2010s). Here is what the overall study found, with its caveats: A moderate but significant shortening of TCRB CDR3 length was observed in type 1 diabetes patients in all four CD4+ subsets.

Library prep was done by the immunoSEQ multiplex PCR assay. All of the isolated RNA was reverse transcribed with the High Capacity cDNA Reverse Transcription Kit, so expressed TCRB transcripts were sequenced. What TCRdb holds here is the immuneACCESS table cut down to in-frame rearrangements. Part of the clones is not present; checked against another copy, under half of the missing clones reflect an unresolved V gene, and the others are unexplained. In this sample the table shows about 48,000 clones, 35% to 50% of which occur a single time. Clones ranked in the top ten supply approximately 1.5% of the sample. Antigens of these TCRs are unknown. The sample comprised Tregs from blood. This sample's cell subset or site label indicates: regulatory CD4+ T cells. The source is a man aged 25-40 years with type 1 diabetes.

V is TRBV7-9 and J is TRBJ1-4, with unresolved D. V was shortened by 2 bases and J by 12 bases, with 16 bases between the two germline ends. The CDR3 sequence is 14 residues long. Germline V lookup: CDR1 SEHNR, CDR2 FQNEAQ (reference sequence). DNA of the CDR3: TGTGCCAGCAGCTTACTCGTTCGGGAGGATCAACTGTTTTTT. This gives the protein CASSLLVREDQLFF.

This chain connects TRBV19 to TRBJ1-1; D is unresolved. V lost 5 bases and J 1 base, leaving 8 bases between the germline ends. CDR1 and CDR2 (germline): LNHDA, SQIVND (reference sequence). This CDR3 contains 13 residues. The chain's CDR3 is CASSLSRNTEAFF. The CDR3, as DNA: TGTGCCAGTAGTCTCTCGAGGAACACTGAAGCTTTCTTT.

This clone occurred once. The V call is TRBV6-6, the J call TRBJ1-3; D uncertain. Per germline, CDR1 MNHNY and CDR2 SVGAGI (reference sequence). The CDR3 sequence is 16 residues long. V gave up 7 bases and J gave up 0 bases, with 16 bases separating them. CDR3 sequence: CASTVVRPSSGNTIYF. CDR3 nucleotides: TGTGCCAGCACCGTTGTCCGACCTAGCTCTGGAAACACCATATATTTT.

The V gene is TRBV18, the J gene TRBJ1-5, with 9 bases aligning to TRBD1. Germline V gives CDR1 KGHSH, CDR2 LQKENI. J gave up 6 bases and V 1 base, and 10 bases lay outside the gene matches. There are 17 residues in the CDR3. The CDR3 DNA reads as TGTGCCAGCTCACCACGAGAAGCGGGACAGGGTGGTCAGCCCCAGCATTTT. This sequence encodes CASSPREAGQGGQPQHF.

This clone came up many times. This CDR3 is CASSTGARNIQYF. The CDR3 nucleotides are TGTGCCAGCAGCACAGGGGCGAGAAACATTCAGTACTTC. The chain employs TRBV7-8 and TRBJ2-4; 7 nucleotides line up with TRBD1. The CDR3 loop spans 13 amino acids. V was clipped by 5 bases and J by 6 bases; unmatched bases: 4. CDR1 SGHVS and CDR2 FQNEAQ come from the germline V gene.

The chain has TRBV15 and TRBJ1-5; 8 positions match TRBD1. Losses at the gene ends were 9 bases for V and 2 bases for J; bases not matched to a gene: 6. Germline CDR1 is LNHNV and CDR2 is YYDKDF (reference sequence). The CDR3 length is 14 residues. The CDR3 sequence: CATSDREGNQPQHF. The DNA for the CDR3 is TGTGCCACTTCGGACAGGGAGGGCAATCAGCCCCAGCATTTT.

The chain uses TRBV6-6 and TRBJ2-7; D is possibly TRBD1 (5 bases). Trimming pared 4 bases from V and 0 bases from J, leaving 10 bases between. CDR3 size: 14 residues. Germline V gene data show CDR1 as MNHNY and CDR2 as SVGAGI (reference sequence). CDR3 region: CASSLKTASYEQYF. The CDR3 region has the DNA TGTGCCAGCAGTTTGAAGACAGCCTCCTACGAGCAGTACTTC.

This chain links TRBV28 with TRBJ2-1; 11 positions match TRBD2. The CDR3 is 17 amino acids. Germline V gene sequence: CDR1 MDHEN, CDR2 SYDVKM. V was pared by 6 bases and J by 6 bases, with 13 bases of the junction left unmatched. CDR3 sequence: CASRSSILAGDRNEQFF. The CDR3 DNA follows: TGTGCCAGCAGATCTTCAATACTAGCGGGAGATCGCAATGAGCAGTTCTTC.

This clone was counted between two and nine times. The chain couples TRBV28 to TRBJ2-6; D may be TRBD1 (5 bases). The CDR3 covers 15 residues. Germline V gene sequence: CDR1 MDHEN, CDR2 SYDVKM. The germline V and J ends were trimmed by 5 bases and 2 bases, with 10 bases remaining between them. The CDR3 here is CASSPPGTGANVLTF. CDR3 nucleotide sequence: TGTGCCAGCAGTCCGCCAGGGACTGGGGCCAACGTCCTGACTTTC. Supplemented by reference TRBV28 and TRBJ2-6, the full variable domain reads DVKVTQSSRYLVKRTGEKVFLECVQDMDHENMFWYRQDPGLGLRLIYFSYDVKMKEKGDIPEGYSVSREKKERFSLILESASTNQTSMYLCASSPPGTGANVLTFGAGSRLTVL.

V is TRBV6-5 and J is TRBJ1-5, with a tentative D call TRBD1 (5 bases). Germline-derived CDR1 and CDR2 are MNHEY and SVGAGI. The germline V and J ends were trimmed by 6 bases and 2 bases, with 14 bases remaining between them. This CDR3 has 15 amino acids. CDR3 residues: CASRAQGSGNQPQHF. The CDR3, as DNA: TGTGCCAGCAGAGCGCAGGGATCGGGCAATCAGCCCCAGCATTTT.

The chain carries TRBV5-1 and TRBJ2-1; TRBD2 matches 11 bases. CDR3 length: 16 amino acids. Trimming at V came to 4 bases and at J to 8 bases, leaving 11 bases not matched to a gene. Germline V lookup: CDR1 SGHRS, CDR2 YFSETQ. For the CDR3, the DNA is TGCGCCAGCAGCCCATTACTAGCGGGAGTAACTGATGAGCAGTTCTTC. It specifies CASSPLLAGVTDEQFF.

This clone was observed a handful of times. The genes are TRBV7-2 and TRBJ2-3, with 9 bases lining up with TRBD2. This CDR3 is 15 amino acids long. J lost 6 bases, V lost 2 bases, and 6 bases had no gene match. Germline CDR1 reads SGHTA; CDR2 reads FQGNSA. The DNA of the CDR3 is TGTGCCAGCAGCTTACGGGGCGGGAGGGCTGATACGCAGTATTTT. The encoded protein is CASSLRGGRADTQYF.

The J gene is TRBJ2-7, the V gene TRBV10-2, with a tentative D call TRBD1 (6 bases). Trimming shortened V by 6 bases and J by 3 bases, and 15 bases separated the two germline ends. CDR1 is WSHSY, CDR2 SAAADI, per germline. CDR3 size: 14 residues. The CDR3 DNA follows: TGCGCCAGCAGGCAAGGCAGGGGCCTCTACGAGCAGTACTTC. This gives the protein CASRQGRGLYEQYF.

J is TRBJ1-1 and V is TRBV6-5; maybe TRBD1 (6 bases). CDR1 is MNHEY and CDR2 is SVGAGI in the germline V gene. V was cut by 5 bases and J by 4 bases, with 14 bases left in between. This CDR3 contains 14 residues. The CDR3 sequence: CASSLRGLGTEAFF. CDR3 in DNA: TGTGCCAGCAGTCTCAGGGGTTTAGGCACTGAAGCTTTCTTT.

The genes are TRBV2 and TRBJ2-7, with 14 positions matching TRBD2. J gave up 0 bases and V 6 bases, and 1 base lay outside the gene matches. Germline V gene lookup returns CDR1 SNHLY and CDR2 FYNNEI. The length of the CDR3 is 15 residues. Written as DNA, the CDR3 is TGTGCCAGCAGCGGACTAGCGGGAGGCTCCTACGAGCAGTACTTC. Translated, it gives CASSGLAGGSYEQYF.

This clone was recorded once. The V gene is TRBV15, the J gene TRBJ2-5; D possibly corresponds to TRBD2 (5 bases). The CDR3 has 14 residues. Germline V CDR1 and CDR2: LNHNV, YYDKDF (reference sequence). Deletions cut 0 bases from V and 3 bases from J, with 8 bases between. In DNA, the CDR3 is TGTGCCACCAGCAGAGATTACGGGGAAGAGACCCAGTACTTC. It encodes CATSRDYGEETQYF.

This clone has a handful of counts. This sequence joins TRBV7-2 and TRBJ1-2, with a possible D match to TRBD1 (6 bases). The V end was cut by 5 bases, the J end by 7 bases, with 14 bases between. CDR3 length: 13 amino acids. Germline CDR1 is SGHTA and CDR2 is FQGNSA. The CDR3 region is CASSPGGAGGYTF. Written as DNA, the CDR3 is TGTGCCAGCAGCCCGGGGGGGGCGGGTGGCTACACCTTC.

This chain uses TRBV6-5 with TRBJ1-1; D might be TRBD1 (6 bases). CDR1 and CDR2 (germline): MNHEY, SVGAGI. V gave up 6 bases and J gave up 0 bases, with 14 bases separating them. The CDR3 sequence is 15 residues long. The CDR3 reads CASSARTDMNTEAFF. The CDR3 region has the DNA TGTGCCAGCAGCGCTAGGACAGACATGAACACTGAAGCTTTCTTT.